This T cell receptor (beta chain) comes out of a study of sequential checkpoint blockade in melanoma. The method was immunoSEQ multiplex PCR; TCRdb's version includes in-frame clones alone and lacks a portion of them. The sample lists 8,400 or so clones; roughly three fifths were seen once. The treatment was: randomized to nivolumab then ipilimumab (arm A) or the reverse (arm B). The CDR3 spans 15 residues. Germline V gene data show CDR1 as LGHNA and CDR2 as YSLEER. With V trimmed by 1 base and J by 3 bases, 3 bases remained unmatched. This TCR derives from a human patient with melanoma. Some clones in this sample may be carry-over from other donors' samples. The input for sequencing was CD8+ T cells sorted from blood (inferred from file names), taken from a patient given nivolumab and ipilimumab in sequence. This sequence joins TRBV4-3 and TRBJ2-7; TRBD1 matches 10 bases. The chain's CDR3 is CASSQGGTGVYEQYF. In DNA form, the CDR3 reads TGCGCCAGCAGCCAAGGCGGGACAGGGGTCTACGAGCAGTACTTC.